The 18 T cell receptor beta chains below were found in one sample sequenced in a study of T cells after yellow fever vaccination. MiXCR was run by TCRdb on the 5' RACE reads, yielding one entry per CDR3 protein. This table holds 450,000 to 600,000 distinct CDR3 sequences, approximately 16% found once. Material: PBMCs, obtained 4 to 5 days after the first yellow fever vaccination. All receptors derive from a man aged 18-30 years who received the YFV17D yellow fever vaccine.

This chain links TRBV21-1 with TRBJ2-3; the DNA was not compared with TRBD2, the D call given in the table. TRBV21-1 is termed a pseudogene. The CDR3 spans 19 residues. The CDR3 sequence: CASSKVTTLAGGPADTQYF. DNA for the CDR3: TGTGCCAGCAGCAAAGTCACCACATTAGCGGGGGGCCCTGCAGATACGCAGTATTTT.

The rearrangement uses TRBV12-5 and TRBJ2-2, with a possible D match to TRBD2 (7 bases). Germline V gives CDR1 LGHNT, CDR2 FRNRAP. V was pared by 5 bases and J by 0 bases, with 16 bases between. The CDR3 extends over 17 amino acids. CDR3 protein: CASGPQGRGTNTGELFF. DNA of the CDR3: TGTGCTAGTGGTCCTCAGGGGCGGGGGACGAACACCGGGGAGCTGTTTTTT.

Only a few counts were recorded for this clonotype. V is TRBV5-1 and J is TRBJ2-1; TRBD1 matches at 7 bases. The CDR3 length is 15 residues. V shed 4 bases and J 0 bases; nucleotides not matched to a gene: 4. Germline V CDR1 and CDR2: SGHRS, YFSETQ. The DNA of the CDR3 is TGCGCCAGCAGCAAGGGACAGCACTCCTACAATGAGCAGTTCTTC. Translated: CASSKGQHSYNEQFF. The full variable domain, its missing parts supplied by reference TRBV5-1 and TRBJ2-1, is KAGVTQTPRYLIKTRGQQVTLSCSPISGHRSVSWYQQTPGQGLQFLFEYFSETQRNKGNFPGRFSGRQFSNSRSEMNVSTLELGDSALYLCASSKGQHSYNEQFFGPGTRLTVL.

The rearrangement links TRBV4-3 to TRBJ1-6; 8 bases are shared with TRBD1. Germline values: CDR1 LGHNA, CDR2 YSLEER. The ends lost 1 base at V and 10 bases at J; junction bases unmatched: 6. The CDR3 totals 15 residues. CDR3 region: CASSQATGARSPLHF. CDR3 DNA: TGCGCCAGCAGCCAAGCGACAGGGGCGAGATCACCCCTCCACTTT.

The chain employs TRBV25-1 and TRBJ2-5; 8 nucleotides align to TRBD2. V lost 3 bases and J lost 5; bases outside the gene matches: 8. The CDR3 sequence is 15 residues long. Germline V CDR1 and CDR2: MGHDK, SYGVNS. CDR3 coding DNA: TGTGCCAGCAGTGATATGGGGCGGGAGGAGGAGACCCAGTACTTC. The encoded protein is CASSDMGREEETQYF.

The chain carries TRBV7-2 and TRBJ2-2; maybe TRBD2 (7 bases). Trimming left V 0 bases short and J 5 bases short, with 19 bases between. The CDR3 contains 18 residues. Germline V gives CDR1 SGHTA, CDR2 FQGNSA. CDR3 region: CASSLAGSGGGGTGELFF. The CDR3, as DNA: TGTGCCAGCAGCTTAGCGGGCTCGGGCGGGGGCGGAACCGGGGAGCTGTTTTTT.

This clonotype has just a few counts. This sequence joins TRBV4-3 and TRBJ1-4, with 8 bases identical to TRBD1. The junction had 5 bases not matched to a gene; V was cut back by 0 bases and J by 11 bases. Looked up from germline, CDR1 is LGHNA and CDR2 is YSLEER. The CDR3 length is 14 residues. The CDR3 reads CASSQDRTGGKLFF. The CDR3 region has the DNA TGCGCCAGCAGCCAAGATCGAACAGGGGGGAAACTGTTTTTT.

This clonotype was picked up a small number of times. V gene TRBV6-2 or TRBV6-3 combines with J gene TRBJ1-3; the D gene is possibly TRBD1 (5 bases). Germline V lookup: CDR1 MNHEY, CDR2 SVGEGT. This CDR3 contains 17 residues. Deletions cut 6 bases from V and 0 bases from J, with 18 bases between. CDR3 loop: CASRRQETGISGNTIYF. The CDR3, as DNA: TGTGCCAGCAGGCGCCAAGAAACAGGAATCTCTGGAAACACCATATATTTT.

This clonotype was counted between two and nine times. The rearrangement links TRBV9 to TRBJ1-1; TRBD1 aligns across 7 bases. This CDR3 spans 15 amino acids. Germline trimming cut 0 bases from V and 5 bases from J; bases unmatched to any gene: 7. Germline CDR1 is SGDLS and CDR2 is YYNGEE. The CDR3, as DNA: TGTGCCAGCAGCGTAGGGCAGGGGGATCGGACTGAAGCTTTCTTT. Translation gives CASSVGQGDRTEAFF. Full variable domain (rest looked up from reference TRBV9 and TRBJ1-1): DSGVTQTPKHLITATGQRVTLRCSPRSGDLSVYWYQQSLDQGLQFLIQYYNGEERAKGNILERFSAQQFPDLHSELNLSSLELGDSALYFCASSVGQGDRTEAFFGQGTRLTVV.

This clonotype was observed a handful of times. V gene TRBV2 combines with J gene TRBJ2-7, with 9 bases identical to TRBD1. Germline V lookup: CDR1 SNHLY, CDR2 FYNNEI. The CDR3 covers 13 residues. J was trimmed by 3 bases and V by 4 bases; bases with no gene match: 1. The CDR3: CASSGGQGYEQYV. CDR3 bases: TGTGCCAGCAGTGGGGGACAGGGCTACGAGCAGTACGTC.

This clonotype was found a few times. The chain combines TRBV7-9 with TRBJ2-1; perhaps TRBD1 as D (5 bases). The CDR3 covers 15 residues. Trimming removed 8 bases from V and 1 base from J, with 15 bases in between. Per the germline V gene, CDR1 is SEHNR and CDR2 is FQNEAQ (reference sequence). The CDR3 reads CASLSGWYSYNEQFF. The CDR3 DNA reads as TGTGCCAGCCTCTCAGGGTGGTATTCCTACAATGAGCAGTTCTTC.

In this sample, this clonotype turned up a few times. This chain uses TRBV4-3 with TRBJ2-1, with D possibly TRBD2 on 5 matching bases. This CDR3 is 13 amino acids long. V shed 0 bases and J shed 7 bases, with 7 bases lying between them. Germline V gene lookup returns CDR1 LGHNA and CDR2 YSLEER. CDR3 amino acids: CASSQEDWNEQFF. Here the CDR3 DNA reads TGCGCCAGCAGCCAAGAGGACTGGAATGAGCAGTTCTTC.

The CDR3 reads CASSWTLAGITDTQYF. The CDR3, as DNA: TGCGCCAGCAGCTGGACCTTAGCGGGGATCACAGATACGCAGTATTTT. V and J are TRBV5-1 and TRBJ2-3, with TRBD2 matching over 8 bases. Germline CDR1 and CDR2: SGHRS and YFSETQ. This CDR3 has 16 amino acids. Losses at the gene ends were 3 bases for V and 2 bases for J; bases not matched to a gene: 8. Together with reference TRBV5-1 and TRBJ2-3, the CDR3 gives the full variable domain: KAGVTQTPRYLIKTRGQQVTLSCSPISGHRSVSWYQQTPGQGLQFLFEYFSETQRNKGNFPGRFSGRQFSNSRSEMNVSTLELGDSALYLCASSWTLAGITDTQYFGPGTRLTVL.

This sequence joins TRBV7-6 and TRBJ2-2, with D possibly TRBD2 on 5 matching bases. Germline V gives CDR1 SGHVS, CDR2 FNYEAQ. The CDR3 has 15 residues. V lost 5 bases and J 0 bases, leaving 10 bases between the germline ends. CDR3 region: CASSPRVTNTGELFF. The CDR3 nucleotides read TGTGCCAGCAGCCCGAGGGTCACGAACACCGGGGAGCTGTTTTTT.

This clonotype occurred a few times. The rearrangement links TRBV6-2 or TRBV6-3 to TRBJ1-2; D remains unclear. Germline CDR1 is MNHEY and CDR2 is SVGEGT. V lost 7 bases and J 1 base, leaving 16 bases between the germline ends. There are 15 residues in the CDR3. The CDR3 loop reads CASKLLRSDNYGYTF. CDR3 DNA: TGTGCCAGCAAACTACTGAGGTCGGATAACTATGGCTACACCTTC.

With regard to this clonotype: A much bigger clone sits one base away, suggesting this may be a read error. The chain carries TRBV5-1 and TRBJ2-2; 8 nucleotides agree with TRBD2. The CDR3 spans 16 residues. CDR1 is SGHRS, CDR2 YFSETQ, per germline. With V trimmed by 6 bases and J by 4 bases, 11 bases remained unmatched. CDR3 coding DNA: TGCGCCAGCATTCCGTCGGGGGGGGCGTTCACCGGGGAGCTGTTTTTT. Translation gives CASIPSGGAFTGELFF.

This clonotype appeared a few times. This chain links TRBV28 with TRBJ1-1; possible D gene TRBD1, 6 bases. CDR1 is MDHEN, CDR2 SYDVKM, per germline. Trimming removed 6 bases at V and 1 base at J, with 12 bases between. The CDR3 covers 14 residues. The CDR3 DNA reads TGTGCCAGCAGATCAGGGGTCGCGAACACTGAAGCTTTCTTT. Its translation: CASRSGVANTEAFF.

The chain's CDR3 is CASSIPTRTDTQYF. The CDR3 nucleotides read TGTGCCAGCAGCATACCCACACGCACAGATACGCAGTATTTT. The chain has TRBV7-9 and TRBJ2-3; D remains ambiguous. Looked up from germline, CDR1 is SEHNR and CDR2 is FQNEAQ (reference sequence). There are 14 residues in the CDR3. Trimming shortened V by 5 bases and J by 1 base, and 10 bases separated the two germline ends.